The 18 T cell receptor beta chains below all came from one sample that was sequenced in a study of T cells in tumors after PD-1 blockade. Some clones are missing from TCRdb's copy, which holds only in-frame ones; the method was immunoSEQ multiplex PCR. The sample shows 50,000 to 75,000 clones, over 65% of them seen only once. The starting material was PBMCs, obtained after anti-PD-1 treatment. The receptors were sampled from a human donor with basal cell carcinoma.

The CDR3 sequence is CASSWGLALNTGELFF. CDR3 in DNA: TGCGCCAGCAGCTGGGGACTAGCGTTGAACACCGGGGAGCTGTTTTTT. The chain is built from TRBV5-1 and TRBJ2-2; the match to TRBD2 covers 10 bases. Germline V gives CDR1 SGHRS, CDR2 YFSETQ. The CDR3 is 16 residues long. V lost 3 bases, J lost 1 base, and 3 bases stayed unmatched. Based on the CDR3 plus reference TRBV5-1 and TRBJ2-2, the full variable domain is KAGVTQTPRYLIKTRGQQVTLSCSPISGHRSVSWYQQTPGQGLQFLFEYFSETQRNKGNFPGRFSGRQFSNSRSEMNVSTLELGDSALYLCASSWGLALNTGELFFGEGSRLTVL.

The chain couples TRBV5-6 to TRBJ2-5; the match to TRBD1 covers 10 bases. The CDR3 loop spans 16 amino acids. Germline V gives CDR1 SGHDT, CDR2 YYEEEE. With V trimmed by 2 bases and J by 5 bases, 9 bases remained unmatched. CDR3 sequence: CASSLGTGAPRETQYF. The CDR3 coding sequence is TGTGCCAGCAGCTTAGGGACAGGGGCCCCGAGGGAGACCCAGTACTTC.

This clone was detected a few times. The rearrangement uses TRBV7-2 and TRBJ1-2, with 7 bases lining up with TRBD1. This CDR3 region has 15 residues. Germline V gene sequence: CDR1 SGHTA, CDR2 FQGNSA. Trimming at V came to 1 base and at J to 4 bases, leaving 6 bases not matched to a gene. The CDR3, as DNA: TGTGCCAGCAGCTTAGGAGGGCAGGGGGTCTATGGCTACACCTTC. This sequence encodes CASSLGGQGVYGYTF. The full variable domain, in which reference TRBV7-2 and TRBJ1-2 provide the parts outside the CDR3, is GAGVSQSPSNKVTEKGKDVELRCDPISGHTALYWYRQSLGQGLEFLIYFQGNSAPDKSGLPSDRFSAERTGGSVSTLTIQRTQQEDSAVYLCASSLGGQGVYGYTFGSGTRLTVV.

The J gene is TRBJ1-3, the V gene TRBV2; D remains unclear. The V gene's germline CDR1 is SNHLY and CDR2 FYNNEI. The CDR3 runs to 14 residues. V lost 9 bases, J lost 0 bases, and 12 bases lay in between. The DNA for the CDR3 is TGTGCCAGAAACGCTGGGAGCTCTGGAAACACCATATATTTT. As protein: CARNAGSSGNTIYF.

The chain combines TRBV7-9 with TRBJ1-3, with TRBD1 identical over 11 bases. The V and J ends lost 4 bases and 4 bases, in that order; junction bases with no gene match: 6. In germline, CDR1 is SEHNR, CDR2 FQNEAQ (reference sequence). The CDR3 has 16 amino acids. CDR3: CASSSRDRGSGNTIYF. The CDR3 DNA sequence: TGTGCCAGCAGCTCCCGGGACAGGGGGTCCGGAAACACCATATATTTT.

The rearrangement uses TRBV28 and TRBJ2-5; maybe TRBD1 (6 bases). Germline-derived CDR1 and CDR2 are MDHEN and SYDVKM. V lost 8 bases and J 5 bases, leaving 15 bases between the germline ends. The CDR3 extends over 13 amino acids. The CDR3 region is CASGSYRVETQYF. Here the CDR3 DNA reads TGTGCCAGCGGTTCCTACAGGGTTGAGACCCAGTACTTC.

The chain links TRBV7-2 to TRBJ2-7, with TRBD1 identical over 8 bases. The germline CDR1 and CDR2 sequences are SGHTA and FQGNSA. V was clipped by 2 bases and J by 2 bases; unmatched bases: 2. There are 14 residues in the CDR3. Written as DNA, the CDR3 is TGTGCCAGCAGCTTAAACAGGGGGGCCTACGAGCAGTACTTC. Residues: CASSLNRGAYEQYF. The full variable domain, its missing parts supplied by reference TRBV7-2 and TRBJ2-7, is GAGVSQSPSNKVTEKGKDVELRCDPISGHTALYWYRQSLGQGLEFLIYFQGNSAPDKSGLPSDRFSAERTGGSVSTLTIQRTQQEDSAVYLCASSLNRGAYEQYFGPGTRLTVT.

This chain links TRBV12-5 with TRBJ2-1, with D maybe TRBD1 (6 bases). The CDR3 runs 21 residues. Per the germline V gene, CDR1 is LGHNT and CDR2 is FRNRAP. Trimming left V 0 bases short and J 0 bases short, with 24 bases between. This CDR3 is CASGLVRRKQGSEVSYNEQFF. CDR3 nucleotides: TGTGCTAGTGGTTTGGTACGACGTAAACAGGGTTCGGAAGTCTCCTACAATGAGCAGTTCTTC.

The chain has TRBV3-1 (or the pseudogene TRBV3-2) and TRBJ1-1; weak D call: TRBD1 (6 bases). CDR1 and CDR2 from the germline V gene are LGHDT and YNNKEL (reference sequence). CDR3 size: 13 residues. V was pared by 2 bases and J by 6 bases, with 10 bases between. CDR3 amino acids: CASSQNSGAEAFF. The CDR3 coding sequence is TGTGCCAGCAGCCAAAATTCAGGGGCTGAAGCTTTCTTT.

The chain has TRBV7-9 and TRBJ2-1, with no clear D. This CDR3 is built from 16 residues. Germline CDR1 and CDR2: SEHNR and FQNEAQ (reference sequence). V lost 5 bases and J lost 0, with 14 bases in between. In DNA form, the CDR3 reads TGTGCCAGCAGCCCGCCGTTGCTGGCCTCCTACAATGAGCAGTTCTTC. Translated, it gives CASSPPLLASYNEQFF.

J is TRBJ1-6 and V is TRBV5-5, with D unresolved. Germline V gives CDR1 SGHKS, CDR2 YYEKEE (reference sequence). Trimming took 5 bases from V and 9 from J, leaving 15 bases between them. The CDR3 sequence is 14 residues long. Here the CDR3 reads CASRGGVEGSPLHF. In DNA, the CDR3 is TGTGCCAGCAGGGGCGGGGTAGAAGGTTCACCCCTCCACTTT.

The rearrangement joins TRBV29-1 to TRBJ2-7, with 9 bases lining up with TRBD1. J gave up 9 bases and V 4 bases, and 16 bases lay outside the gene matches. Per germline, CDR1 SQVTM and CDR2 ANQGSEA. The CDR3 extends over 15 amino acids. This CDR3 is CSVARTGEQRGGQYF. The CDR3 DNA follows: TGCAGCGTTGCACGGACAGGGGAACAAAGAGGGGGGCAGTACTTC.

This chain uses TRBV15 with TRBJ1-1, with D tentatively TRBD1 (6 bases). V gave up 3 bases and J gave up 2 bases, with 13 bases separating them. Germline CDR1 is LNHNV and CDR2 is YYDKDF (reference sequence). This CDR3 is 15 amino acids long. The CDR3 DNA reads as TGTGCCACCAGCAGGAACTACAGGGATAACACTGAAGCTTTCTTT. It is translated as CATSRNYRDNTEAFF.

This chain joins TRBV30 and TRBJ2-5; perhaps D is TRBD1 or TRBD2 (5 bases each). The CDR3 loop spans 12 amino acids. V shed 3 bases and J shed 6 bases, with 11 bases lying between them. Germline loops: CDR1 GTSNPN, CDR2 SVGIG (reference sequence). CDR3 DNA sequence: TGTGCCTGGAGCCCGCCGGGGCAGACCCAGTACTTC. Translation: CAWSPPGQTQYF.

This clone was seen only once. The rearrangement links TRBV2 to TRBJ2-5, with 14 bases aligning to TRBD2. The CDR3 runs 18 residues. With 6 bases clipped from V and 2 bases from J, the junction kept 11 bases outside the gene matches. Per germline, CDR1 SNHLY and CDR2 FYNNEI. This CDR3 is CASSFWGLAGVVQETQYF. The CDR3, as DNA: TGTGCCAGCAGCTTCTGGGGACTAGCGGGGGTTGTGCAAGAGACCCAGTACTTC.

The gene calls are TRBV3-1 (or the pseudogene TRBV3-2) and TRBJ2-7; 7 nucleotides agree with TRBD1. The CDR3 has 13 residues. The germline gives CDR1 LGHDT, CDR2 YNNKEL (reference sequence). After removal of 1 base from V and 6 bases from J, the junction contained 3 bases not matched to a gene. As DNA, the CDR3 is TGTGCCAGCAGCCAAGTTGCAGGGGGCGAGCAGTACTTC. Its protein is CASSQVAGGEQYF.

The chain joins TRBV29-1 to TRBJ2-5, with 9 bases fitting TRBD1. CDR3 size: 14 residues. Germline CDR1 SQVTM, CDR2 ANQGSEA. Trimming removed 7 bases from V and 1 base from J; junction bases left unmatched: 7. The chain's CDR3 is CSATGTGIQETQYF. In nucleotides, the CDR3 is TGCAGCGCCACCGGGACAGGGATCCAAGAGACCCAGTACTTC.

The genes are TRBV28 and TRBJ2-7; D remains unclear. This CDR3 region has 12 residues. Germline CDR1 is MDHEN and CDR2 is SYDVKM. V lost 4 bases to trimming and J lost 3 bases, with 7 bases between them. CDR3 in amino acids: CASSSLGYEQYF. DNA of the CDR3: TGTGCCAGCAGTTCCCTGGGCTACGAGCAGTACTTC.